One and the same sample provided the 15 T cell receptor beta chains below, sequenced in a study of molecular identifiers for immune sequencing clone quantification. TCRdb analysed the PCR reads with MiXCR anew, one entry per CDR3 protein. Of around 480,000 distinct CDR3 sequences in the sample, 25% were seen once. The sequencing input was naive CD8+ T cells from blood, with Jurkat cell RNA spiked in. Documented subset: FACS-sorted CD8+CD4-CCR7+CD45RA+ naive T cells. Receptor source: a human donor in good health. Some libraries in this study had Jurkat cell RNA spiked in.

This clonotype has a handful of counts. This CDR3 reads CAWSAETSGRGWAQYF. As DNA, the CDR3 is TGTGCCTGGAGTGCCGAAACTAGCGGGAGGGGCTGGGCGCAGTATTTT. The V call is TRBV30, the J call TRBJ2-3; 13 nucleotides line up with TRBD2. This CDR3 region has 16 residues. With V trimmed by 1 base and J by 10 bases, 11 bases remained unmatched. CDR1 and CDR2 (germline): GTSNPN, SVGIG (reference sequence).

The chain employs TRBV6-2 or TRBV6-3 and TRBJ2-3; D is perhaps TRBD2 (6 bases). Germline V gene lookup returns CDR1 MNHEY and CDR2 SVGEGT. The CDR3 runs to 17 residues. Trimming pared 5 bases from V and 3 bases from J, leaving 21 bases between. The CDR3, as DNA: TGTGCCAGCAGTGTTTGGGACTGGAGGATAAGGACAGATACGCAGTATTTT. Translation gives CASSVWDWRIRTDTQYF.

On this clonotype itself: Given a much more abundant clone one base away, this may be a read error. The V gene is TRBV4-3, the J gene TRBJ1-1; D is possibly TRBD1 (5 bases). Germline CDR1 LGHNA, CDR2 YSLEER. V was trimmed by 1 base and J by 7 bases, leaving 13 bases between them. The CDR3 totals 14 residues. The CDR3 coding sequence is TGCGCCAGCAGCCAAGGTCTGGGGCAGGGTGAAGCTTTCTTT. This encodes CASSQGLGQGEAFF.

There are many counts of this clonotype. This chain joins TRBV6-2 or TRBV6-3 and TRBJ2-7; D possibly matches TRBD1 or TRBD2 (5 bases each). V lost 8 bases, J lost 6 bases, and 17 bases lay in between. The CDR3 is 13 residues long. Germline V gives CDR1 MNHEY, CDR2 SVGEGT. The CDR3, as DNA: TGTGCCAGCGGGACGATGTGGGGTTCCGAGCAGTACTTC. The encoded protein is CASGTMWGSEQYF.

To note about this clonotype: No conserved phenylalanine or tryptophan is present at the end of the CDR3, so a read error is the likely explanation. The chain has TRBV5-3 and TRBJ2-1; D gene unclear. TRBV5-3 is annotated as an ORF whose role is uncertain. This CDR3 spans 14 amino acids. The CDR3 sequence: CASSLALSPNEQFL. CDR3 DNA: TGTGCCAGCAGCTTGGCGCTATCCCCCAATGAGCAGTTCCTC.

There are many counts of this clonotype. This rearrangement joins TRBV19 to TRBJ2-6; D is tentatively TRBD1 or TRBD2 (5 bases each). The germline gives CDR1 LNHDA, CDR2 SQIVND (reference sequence). This CDR3 has 15 residues. Trimming shortened V by 7 bases and J by 0 bases, and 10 bases separated the two germline ends. CDR3 sequence (DNA): TGTGCCAGTACGCCGGGGCGCTCTGGGGCCAACGTCCTGACTTTC. Protein sequence: CASTPGRSGANVLTF.

This clonotype was recorded at least ten times. The chain joins TRBV9 to TRBJ1-1; D uncertain. CDR1 is SGDLS, CDR2 YYNGEE, per germline. Trimming shortened V by 2 bases and J by 2 bases, and 7 bases separated the two germline ends. The CDR3 consists of 13 residues. The CDR3 coding sequence is TGTGCCAGCAGCGTTAAAGGTAACACTGAAGCTTTCTTT. It yields the protein CASSVKGNTEAFF.

The V and J genes are TRBV20-1 and TRBJ2-2, with no clear D. CDR1 is DFQATT and CDR2 is SNEGSKA in the germline V gene (reference sequence). V was cut by 2 bases and J by 7 bases, with 5 bases left in between. CDR3 size: 11 residues. The CDR3 DNA follows: TGCAGTGCTAGAACGGGCGGGGAGCTGTTTTTT. Translation: CSARTGGELFF.

To note about this clonotype: A read error is possible here, since a much larger clone lies one base away. This chain uses TRBV6-6 with TRBJ2-5, with TRBD2 identical over 12 bases. Germline V gene data show CDR1 as MNHNY and CDR2 as SVGAGI (reference sequence). This CDR3 comprises 18 residues. The CDR3 sequence is CASSTPTSGGENKEPQYF. The CDR3 nucleotides are TGTGCCAGCAGTACCCCGACTAGCGGGGGAGAAAATAAAGAGCCCCAGTACTTC.

To note about this clonotype: A much larger clone sits a single nucleotide away, making a read error possible. This chain connects TRBV28 to TRBJ2-3, with 12 bases identical to TRBD2. CDR3 length: 16 amino acids. Germline loops: CDR1 MDHEN, CDR2 SYDVKM. CDR3 amino acids: CAGRLGLAGFADTQYF. CDR3 bases: TGTGCCGGCAGACTCGGACTAGCGGGATTTGCAGATACGCAGTATTTT.

This chain connects TRBV20-1 to TRBJ2-7, with D perhaps TRBD1 or TRBD2 (5 bases each). The CDR3 loop spans 15 amino acids. Per germline, CDR1 DFQATT and CDR2 SNEGSKA (reference sequence). Trimming removed 5 bases at V and 2 bases at J, with 19 bases between. This CDR3 is CSASDPGRATYEQYF. The CDR3, as DNA: TGCAGTGCTTCAGATCCGGGACGGGCCACCTACGAGCAGTACTTC.

This clonotype was found many times. The chain joins TRBV19 to TRBJ2-2; D gene uncertain. Germline V gene sequence: CDR1 LNHDA, CDR2 SQIVND (reference sequence). The germline V and J ends were trimmed by 5 bases and 4 bases, with 5 bases remaining between them. The CDR3 length is 12 residues. CDR3 coding DNA: TGTGCCAGTAGTTGGAGCACCGGGGAGCTGTTTTTT. Amino acids: CASSWSTGELFF.

The sample holds a few counts of this clonotype. The chain couples TRBV29-1 to TRBJ2-7, with TRBD1 identical over 7 bases. The germline V gene has CDR1 SQVTM and CDR2 ANQGSEA. The CDR3 is made up of 12 amino acids. The trim removed 5 bases at V and 2 bases at J, leaving 3 bases unmatched. CDR3 sequence: CSVTGQTYEQYF. CDR3 coding DNA: TGCAGCGTTACGGGACAGACCTACGAGCAGTACTTC.

This chain links TRBV12-3 or TRBV12-4 with TRBJ2-7, with TRBD2 matching 7 bases. The CDR3 has 13 residues. The junction had 4 bases not matched to a gene; V was cut back by 3 bases and J by 5 bases. The CDR3 DNA reads as TGTGCCAGCAGTTTTTGGGGGGGGGACGAGCAGTACTTC. Protein product: CASSFWGGDEQYF.

This chain links TRBV20-1 with TRBJ2-7; 8 bases line up with TRBD2. Germline CDR1 is DFQATT and CDR2 is SNEGSKA (reference sequence). V gave up 3 bases and J gave up 4 bases; unmatched junction bases: 11. This CDR3 region has 15 residues. CDR3 sequence reads: CSARGRSGSPYEQYF. The CDR3 bases are TGCAGTGCTAGGGGACGCAGCGGGAGTCCGTACGAGCAGTACTTC.